This T cell receptor beta chain was sequenced during a study of blood T cell repertoires in COVID-19. J lost 7 bases, V lost 5 bases, and 6 bases had no gene match. The CDR3 spans 13 residues. The germline V gene encodes CDR1 SNHLY and CDR2 FYNNEI. Original processing notes: Using reference gene primer amplification, nucleated cell counts were estimated. Sequenced by immunoSEQ multiplex PCR; TCRdb stores in-frame clones only, minus some. That table supplies the V and J calls and clone size; D and trimming were determined from the DNA. There are some 120,000 clones in the sample; 82% occur only once, and roughly 8.2% lies in the top ten.

Sequencing used peripheral blood. The chain has TRBV2 and TRBJ2-7; 9 nucleotides line up with TRBD1. This clonotype originated in a man between 65 and 85 years old with acute or convalescent COVID-19. The CDR3 DNA sequence: TGTGCCAGCAGTAACAGGGGGCCTGGAGAGCAGTACTTC. It specifies CASSNRGPGEQYF.